The clone carrying this T cell receptor (beta chain) has only a few counts. MiXCR, run by TCRdb on the RACE reads, gives a single entry per CDR3 protein. The sample carries 130,000 or so distinct CDR3 sequences, around 8.3% recorded once. The data are from a study of human T cells and chemical hapten exposure. The time point here: healthy volunteer bleed at 2 weeks. Unfractionated whole blood served as the source for total RNA extraction. Germline lookup yields CDR1 SQVTM and CDR2 ANQGSEA. Trimming shortened V by 0 bases and J by 0 bases, and 11 bases separated the two germline ends. This CDR3 comprises 15 residues.

The V gene is TRBV29-1, the J gene TRBJ1-2, with D possibly being TRBD1 (6 bases). The sequenced material came from whole blood. This sequence was found in a male donor in good health. Some clones in this sample may be carry-over from other donors' samples. CDR3 sequence: CSVEERDKTNYGYTF. The CDR3 DNA reads TGCAGCGTTGAAGAACGGGACAAGACTAACTATGGCTACACCTTC.